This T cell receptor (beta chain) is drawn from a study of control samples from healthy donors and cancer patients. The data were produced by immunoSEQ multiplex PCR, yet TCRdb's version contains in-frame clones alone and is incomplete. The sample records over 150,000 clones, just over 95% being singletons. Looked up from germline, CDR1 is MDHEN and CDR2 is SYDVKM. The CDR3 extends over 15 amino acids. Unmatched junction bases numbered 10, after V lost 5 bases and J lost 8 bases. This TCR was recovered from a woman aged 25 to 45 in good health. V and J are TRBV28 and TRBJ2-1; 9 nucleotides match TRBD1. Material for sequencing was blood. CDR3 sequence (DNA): TGTGCCAGCAGTACGGAGAGGGACAGGGCCCATGAGCAGTTCTTC. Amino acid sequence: CASSTERDRAHEQFF.